A selection of T cell receptor beta chains follows, all from one sample in a study of control samples from healthy donors and cancer patients. Generated by immunoSEQ multiplex PCR, the TCRdb table keeps only in-frame clones and is missing some. The sample includes some 80,000 clones, over 85% of them seen just once. Specimen: blood. These TCRs come from a man aged 50-59 years in good health. Both conserved end residues are part of each CDR3. Fields, in order: D gene, clone size, J gene, V gene, CDR3 protein, CDR3 DNA. A D gene is named only where the DNA matches it firmly. Size values are once, few and many counts, or a class for expanded clones, and some rows have none.

NA | NA | TRBJ2-5 | TRBV18 | CASSPTAGAETQYF | TGTGCCAGCTCACCAACGGCAGGGGCAGAGACCCAGTACTTC
NA | NA | TRBJ1-1 | TRBV9 | CASSVAQGTEAFF | TGTGCCAGCAGCGTAGCTCAGGGGACTGAAGCTTTCTTT
TRBD1 | NA | TRBJ2-2 | TRBV29-1 | CSVLPGTGGKNTGELFF | TGCAGCGTTCTACCCGGGACAGGGGGCAAGAACACCGGGGAGCTGTTTTTT
NA | few | TRBJ1-2 | TRBV5-8 | CASSPPGPF | TGTGCCAGCAGCCCTCCCGGGCCTTTC
NA | NA | TRBJ2-1 | TRBV7-7 | CASSLAGTVSYNEQFF | TGTGCTAGCAGCTTAGCGGGGACAGTTTCCTACAATGAGCAGTTCTTC
TRBD1 | NA | TRBJ1-1 | TRBV3-1/TRBV3-2 | CASSRQGGGWDTEAFF | TGTGCCAGCAGCCGACAGGGTGGAGGGTGGGACACTGAAGCTTTCTTT
TRBD1 | NA | TRBJ1-2 | TRBV6-5 | CASSSRPGQRAGYTF | TGTGCCAGCAGTTCCCGGCCGGGACAGCGGGCTGGCTACACCTTC
NA | NA | TRBJ2-3 | TRBV6-6 | CASSRDSTDTQYF | TGTGCCAGCAGTCGGGACAGCACAGATACGCAGTATTTT
TRBD1 | NA | TRBJ2-7 | TRBV6-5 | CASSRTGLGRDEQYF | TGTGCCAGCTCCCGGACAGGGCTGGGACGTGACGAGCAGTACTTC
TRBD2 | NA | TRBJ2-1 | TRBV7-3 | CASSPLAGGVNEQFF | TGTGCCAGCAGCCCCCTAGCGGGGGGGGTGAATGAGCAGTTCTTC
NA | NA | TRBJ2-7 | TRBV5-1 | CASRPSSYEQYF | TGCGCCAGCAGACCGAGTAGCTACGAGCAGTACTTC